The TCR beta chain under discussion was sequenced for a study of naive and memory T cell subsets (dated by TCRdb to the late 2010s). For the wider study: An open-source, UMI-based TCR alpha and beta sequencing pipeline was applied to sorted naive and memory peripheral blood T cell subsets. RNA was DNase-treated and reverse transcribed with TCR constant-region primers, mostly using SuperScript III. IgG serology results and the functional CMV T cell responses were in complete agreement.

What the study reported, not specific to this receptor: In both CD4 and CD8 cells, a rise in Gini index and a fall in Shannon and inverse Simpson diversity were observed from naive through CM, EM and EMRA. A few larger clonotypes were present in naive repertoires, particularly the CD8 repertoires, and these clonotypes were possibly memory cells re-expressing CD45RA. After error correction, over 95% of naive TCR sequences appeared only once, giving much steeper abundance distributions than memory subsets. A power law was followed by TCR abundance, with an exponent that differed between naive and memory subsets but was consistent across the three individuals. Each clonotype was defined as a single alpha or beta chain sequence rather than as a paired alpha/beta receptor. The repertoire findings for the naive and memory subsets could not be validated against a ground truth because none was available. RNA-based TCR counts may be affected by expression changes linked to T cell activation and differentiation.

V is cut by 3 bases and J by 1 base, and the space between the germline ends is 6 bases. The CDR3 spans 13 residues, from the cysteine through the phenylalanine. Just the 39-base CDR3 DNA is kept, in frame starting at base 1. The germline V gene supplies CDR1 SGHAT and CDR2 FQNNGV. This clonotype has only a few counts. Its antigen has not been determined. Base qualities are not recorded, but no much larger clone differs from it by a single base. From the second PCR step onward, the TCR alpha chain libraries and the TCR beta chain libraries were amplified separately. Donor CMV status was determined by IFNgamma production from CD4+ T cells after overnight stimulation of fresh PBMCs with CMV viral lysate. Using Miltenyi beads, CD4 T cells were first positively selected, and CD8 T cells were then positively selected from the CD4-negative fraction. After staining for CD3, CD4, CD8, CD45RA, CD27 and a live/dead dye, cells were sorted on a BD Aria II into four subsets based on CD45RA and CD27. A few healthy volunteers provided blood, and each donor's sample was split into CD4 and CD8 T cells and then further divided into four differentiation subsets. Approximately 120 ml of peripheral blood was drawn per donor, and PBMC were isolated by Ficoll-Paque PLUS density-gradient centrifugation. Sorted cells were lysed in RLT buffer, after which RNA was extracted using a Qiagen RNeasy kit and stored at -80 degrees C.

Library preparation was by UMI-ligation and nested PCR. The beta constant-region primer was an equimolar mix of two oligonucleotides covering both TRBC1 and TRBC2. The ligated cDNA went through four rounds of PCR with nested alpha and beta constant-region primers together with the SP2 primer. T4 RNA ligase 1 ligated a single-stranded oligonucleotide carrying the SP2 primer and a 12-nucleotide UMI to the cDNA 3' end. The ligation reaction was kept at 16 degrees C for roughly 19-24 hours. PCR2 was typically performed as a SYBR Green qPCR and was stopped at a predetermined threshold so that over-amplification was prevented. All purifications after the first were performed with Agencourt AMPure XP magnetic beads. Library amounts were measured by Qubit and library quality was assessed on a TapeStation, where the main peak was expected at around 650 bp. Pooled libraries were sequenced on an Illumina MiSeq with v2 2x251 paired-end kits, typically giving about 0.85-2 million reads per sample. Each sample was pooled at about 4 nM, and roughly 4.5-7.5% PhiX was included to help cluster recognition. The original methods were these. Decombinator assigned V and J genes to Demultiplexor-processed FASTQ reads by tag matching, allowing a single base-pair mismatch. Collapsinator relied on UMIs to fix sequencing errors as well as frequency errors caused by PCR heterogeneity. CDR3Translator translated TCRs and extracted CDR3s from the conserved cysteine to the FGXG phenylalanine, flagging non-productive sequences. Repertoires were subsampled to equal numbers of UMI-defined TCRs before Gini, Shannon entropy and inverse Simpson indices were calculated. Within the linear range, a power law was fitted to clonotype abundance distributions using maximum likelihood. For one naive CD8 sample, the pipeline and MIGEC produced similar UMI counts, unique TCR numbers and clonal distributions. One analysis removed from the naive repertoire any naive TCRs that were also found in any memory subset from the same donor. Repertoires were searched for around 8,000 CMV-associated CDR3 sequences compiled from VDJdb and a published dataset. TCRdb trimmed the raw reads at Q25, called clones with MiXCR and kept productive beta chains. Merged by CDR3 protein, the rows form single entries marked with the most common genes and DNA. It is TCRdb's table, rather than the study itself, that gives the V and J calls and clone size. Counted in this sample were 150,000 or so distinct CDR3 sequences; about 20% of them appeared once. The ten largest make up around 0.11% of the sample.

This TCR was sampled from a human donor in good health. Recombination linked TRBV11-2 to TRBJ1-1; too little of a D gene remains to name it. The sequenced sample was naive CD4+ T cells from blood. What the cell subset or site label conveys for this sample: naive T cells, CD45RA high CD27+. This receptor has the CDR3 CASSFSGNTEAFF. The DNA is TGTGCCAGCAGCTTTTCGGGGAACACTGAAGCTTTCTTT.